The source of this TCR beta chain is a study of CD8+CD57+ T cells in acquired aplastic anemia. Study-wide results and caveats: Patients were compared with controls for CD8+ Simpson's diversity, and no significant difference emerged. Roughly 28 was the count of CD8+ CDR3 sequences that patients shared with controls.

With respect to this clonotype: The target antigen is unknown.

Genomic DNA provided the template from which TCR beta VDJ and CDR3 profiles were obtained. MiXCR, run by TCRdb on the reads, gives a single entry per CDR3 protein. This table holds roughly 180,000 distinct CDR3 sequences, less than 65% found once. CDR1 and CDR2 (germline): SGHDN, FVKESK. V lost 4 bases and J lost 8, with 8 bases in between. This CDR3 comprises 12 residues. The TCR originated in a human donor with severe aplastic anemia or a healthy control (not recorded which). Sequencing used sorted CD4+, CD8+, or CD8+CD57+ T cells (not recorded which) from PBMCs. This chain links TRBV14 with TRBJ1-4; D gene uncertain. The CDR3 DNA is TGTGCCAGCAGCCCCCTTGGAGAAAAACTGTTTTTT. The encoded protein is CASSPLGEKLFF.